These T cell receptor beta chains were read from a single sample in a study of a mutant IDH1 vaccine in newly diagnosed glioma. Sequenced by immunoSEQ multiplex PCR; TCRdb stores in-frame clones only, minus some. The sample lists more than 25,000 clones, over 70% occurring once. For these TCRs, the target antigens are not known. This material consisted of PBMCs, taken from a glioma patient whose treatment included an IDH1 peptide vaccine. Receptor source: a woman aged 30 to 39 with glioma. Some clones in this sample may be carry-over from other donors' samples. Each CDR3 is given with its conserved first and last residue. A D gene is named only where the DNA matches it firmly. Where a row states a size, it is once, few, many or the class of an expanded clone; other rows omit it.

j_gene	d_gene	v_gene	abundance	CDR3aa	CDR3nt
TRBJ1-3	NA	TRBV19	NA	CASSPPGRASGNTIYF	TGTGCCAGTAGCCCCCCCGGACGGGCCTCTGGAAACACCATATATTTT
TRBJ2-5	NA	TRBV6-1	NA	CASFGQETQYF	TGTGCCAGCTTCGGCCAAGAGACCCAGTACTTC
TRBJ2-5	TRBD1	TRBV4-1	NA	CASSQDSGGPQETQYF	TGCGCCAGCAGCCAAGATTCAGGGGGCCCCCAAGAGACCCAGTACTTC
TRBJ1-2	NA	TRBV9	few	CASSVGGVGYTF	TGTGCCAGCAGCGTAGGAGGGGTAGGCTACACCTTC
TRBJ1-2	TRBD1	TRBV10-3	NA	CAITPGQGPYGYTF	TGTGCCATCACCCCGGGACAGGGTCCTTATGGCTACACCTTC
TRBJ1-5	NA	TRBV5-8	NA	CASSWGGPQHF	TGTGCCAGCAGCTGGGGGGGACCCCAGCATTTT
TRBJ1-1	NA	TRBV25-1	few	CASRLGLNTEAFF	TGTGCCAGCAGGCTGGGGTTGAACACTGAAGCTTTCTTT
TRBJ1-5	NA	TRBV6-1	medium-sized	CASSEAGGAQPQHF	TGTGCCAGCAGTGAAGCGGGCGGGGCTCAGCCCCAGCATTTT
TRBJ1-1	NA	TRBV5-4	NA	CASSLATWAGRRNMNTEAFF	TGTGCCAGCAGCTTGGCCACCTGGGCAGGCCGACGTAACATGAACACTGAAGCTTTCTTT
TRBJ1-1	NA	TRBV10-3	NA	CAISESPVNTEAFF	TGTGCCATCAGTGAGTCTCCCGTGAACACTGAAGCTTTCTTT
TRBJ2-7	TRBD2	TRBV13	NA	CASSSLAGGEQYF	TGTGCCAGCAGCTCGTTAGCGGGAGGCGAGCAGTACTTC
TRBJ1-1	NA	TRBV29-1	NA	CSVLMNTEAFF	TGCAGCGTCCTGATGAACACTGAAGCTTTCTTT
TRBJ1-3	NA	TRBV5-5	once	CASSPGTFRNTIYF	TGTGCCAGCAGCCCAGGGACGTTCCGAAACACCATATATTTT
TRBJ1-2	NA	TRBV13	NA	CASSPTGRIYGYTF	TGTGCCAGCAGCCCTACTGGCAGAATTTATGGCTACACCTTC
TRBJ1-1	NA	TRBV30	NA	CAWRPVGGTTEAFF	TGTGCCTGGAGGCCGGTTGGAGGTACCACTGAAGCTTTCTTT
TRBJ2-1	TRBD2	TRBV27	NA	CASSSLAGVLHNEQFF	TGTGCCAGCAGTTCTTTAGCGGGAGTGCTACACAATGAGCAGTTCTTC
TRBJ1-1	NA	TRBV6-1	NA	CASSGRTVNTEAFF	TGTGCCAGCAGTGGCAGGACAGTTAACACTGAAGCTTTCTTT
TRBJ2-5	TRBD1	TRBV18	once	CASSPPTQGYQETQYF	TGTGCCAGCTCACCACCGACACAGGGGTACCAAGAGACCCAGTACTTC
TRBJ1-4	NA	TRBV2	NA	CASISEMANEKLFF	TGTGCCAGCATATCAGAGATGGCTAATGAAAAACTGTTTTTT
TRBJ2-7	TRBD2	TRBV25-1	NA	CASSEYQSGGGQYF	TGTGCCAGCAGTGAATACCAATCCGGCGGGGGGCAGTACTTC
TRBJ2-7	NA	TRBV10-2	few	CATLDMLRDEQYF	TGCGCCACTCTAGACATGCTTCGGGACGAGCAGTACTTC
TRBJ1-2	NA	TRBV18	few	CASSPPDHNYGYTF	TGTGCCAGCTCACCACCGGACCATAACTATGGCTACACCTTC
TRBJ1-5	NA	TRBV6-5	NA	CASTLRSGRQPQHF	TGTGCCAGCACTCTTCGTTCTGGTCGTCAGCCCCAGCATTTT
TRBJ1-2	TRBD1	TRBV5-8	once	CASSLQGVVYGYTF	TGTGCCAGCAGCTTGCAGGGGGTGGTCTATGGCTACACCTTC
TRBJ2-1	NA	TRBV19	NA	CASSIVPGNEQFF	TGTGCCAGTAGTATAGTTCCTGGCAATGAGCAGTTCTTC
TRBJ2-7	NA	TRBV19	once	CASRKASAYEQYF	TGTGCCAGTAGGAAGGCGTCAGCCTACGAGCAGTACTTC
TRBJ2-1	TRBD2	TRBV19	NA	CASRITSGPYNEQFF	TGTGCCAGTAGGATAACTAGCGGCCCCTACAATGAGCAGTTCTTC
TRBJ2-2	NA	TRBV9	NA	CASSVDVDANTGELFF	TGTGCCAGCAGCGTAGATGTCGACGCGAACACCGGGGAGCTGTTTTTT
TRBJ1-1	NA	TRBV6-5	NA	CASSYSGNRLGAEAFF	TGTGCCAGCAGTTACTCGGGCAACAGGTTAGGGGCTGAAGCTTTCTTT
TRBJ1-4	NA	TRBV9	few	CASSAPGENEKLFF	TGTGCCAGCAGCGCCCCTGGGGAGAATGAAAAACTGTTTTTT
TRBJ1-2	NA	TRBV19	NA	CASSPTGTPLNYGYTF	TGTGCCAGTAGTCCCACAGGGACCCCTCTCAACTATGGCTACACCTTC
TRBJ1-2	NA	TRBV30	NA	CAWKSGTDYGYTF	TGTGCCTGGAAGTCGGGAACGGACTATGGCTACACCTTC
TRBJ2-7	NA	TRBV13	NA	CATLRVWRYEQYF	TGTGCCACACTCAGGGTCTGGAGATACGAGCAGTACTTC
TRBJ1-3	NA	TRBV6-5	NA	CASRPDDRVIYF	TGTGCCAGCAGGCCCGATGACCGGGTCATATATTTT
TRBJ2-1	TRBD2	TRBV19	NA	CASSIEGLAAPGHNEQFF	TGTGCCAGTAGTATAGAGGGACTAGCGGCCCCGGGCCACAATGAGCAGTTCTTC
TRBJ1-1	NA	TRBV6-5	NA	CASSQKAQNTEAFF	TGTGCCAGCAGCCAAAAGGCCCAGAACACTGAAGCTTTCTTT
TRBJ2-1	NA	TRBV7-3	NA	CASSLVNNEQFF	TGTGCCAGCAGCTTAGTCAACAATGAGCAGTTCTTC
TRBJ1-4	NA	TRBV2	NA	CASSEGPLEKLFF	TGTGCCAGCAGTGAAGGTCCTTTGGAAAAACTGTTTTTT
TRBJ1-2	NA	TRBV7-9	NA	CASGVGGWDGYTF	TGTGCCAGCGGAGTCGGGGGGTGGGATGGCTACACCTTC
TRBJ2-7	TRBD1	TRBV11-2	NA	CASRLQGRSSYEQYF	TGTGCCAGCAGGCTACAGGGGCGAAGCTCCTACGAGCAGTACTTC
TRBJ2-7	TRBD1	TRBV7-9	NA	CASSFHARISQGDEQYF	TGTGCCAGCAGCTTTCACGCCAGGATCTCACAGGGGGACGAGCAGTACTTC
TRBJ1-5	NA	TRBV9	NA	CASSVGAGDYQPQHF	TGTGCCAGCAGCGTAGGGGCAGGGGACTATCAGCCCCAGCATTTT
TRBJ1-2	TRBD1	TRBV7-2	NA	CASSPTPGGYGYTF	TGTGCCAGCAGCCCGACCCCAGGGGGCTATGGCTACACCTTC
TRBJ2-4	NA	TRBV29-1	NA	CSADRDNENIQYF	TGCAGCGCCGACCGGGACAACGAAAACATTCAGTACTTC
TRBJ1-2	NA	TRBV7-8	NA	CASSLDPRGARYGYTF	TGTGCCAGCAGCCTAGACCCTAGGGGGGCTAGGTATGGCTACACCTTC
TRBJ2-3	TRBD2	TRBV2	once	CAALWAGEGQDTQYF	TGTGCCGCTCTGTGGGCTGGGGAGGGTCAAGATACGCAGTATTTT
TRBJ1-1	TRBD1	TRBV10-2	NA	CASSDRDRGHQDRRAFF	TGCGCCAGCAGTGACCGAGACAGGGGTCATCAAGATCGTAGGGCTTTCTTT
TRBJ2-5	NA	TRBV30	NA	CAWSSGALEETQYF	TGTGCCTGGAGTTCCGGGGCCCTTGAGGAGACCCAGTACTTC
TRBJ2-3	TRBD2	TRBV5-4	NA	CASSPPNGGTDTQYF	TGTGCCAGCAGCCCGCCAAACGGGGGGACAGATACGCAGTATTTT
TRBJ1-1	TRBD1	TRBV6-5	NA	CASWQGAGRTEAFF	TGTGCCAGCTGGCAGGGGGCTGGGAGGACTGAAGCTTTCTTT
TRBJ2-7	NA	TRBV2	NA	CASTLGDYEQYF	TGTGCCAGCACCCTGGGAGATTACGAGCAGTACTTC
TRBJ2-7	NA	TRBV29-1	few	CSVEDNGPYEQYF	TGCAGCGTTGAAGATAATGGCCCCTACGAGCAGTACTTC
TRBJ2-5	NA	TRBV21-1	once	CAQRGQPQETQYF	TGTGCCCAAAGGGGACAGCCCCAAGAGACCCAGTACTTC
TRBJ1-2	NA	TRBV6-1	NA	CASRGVGQKDGYTF	TGTGCCAGCAGGGGGGTTGGACAGAAGGATGGCTACACCTTC
TRBJ2-1	TRBD2	TRBV7-9	NA	CASSSGGASGIGEQFF	TGTGCCAGCAGCTCCGGGGGGGCTAGCGGGATAGGTGAGCAGTTCTTC
TRBJ1-2	NA	TRBV7-2	NA	CASSPSVVGLGGYTF	TGTGCCAGCAGCCCTAGCGTCGTGGGACTGGGGGGCTACACCTTC
TRBJ2-1	NA	TRBV4-1	once	CASSQGGAGFGNEQFF	TGCGCCAGCAGCCAAGGGGGGGCAGGATTTGGCAATGAGCAGTTCTTC